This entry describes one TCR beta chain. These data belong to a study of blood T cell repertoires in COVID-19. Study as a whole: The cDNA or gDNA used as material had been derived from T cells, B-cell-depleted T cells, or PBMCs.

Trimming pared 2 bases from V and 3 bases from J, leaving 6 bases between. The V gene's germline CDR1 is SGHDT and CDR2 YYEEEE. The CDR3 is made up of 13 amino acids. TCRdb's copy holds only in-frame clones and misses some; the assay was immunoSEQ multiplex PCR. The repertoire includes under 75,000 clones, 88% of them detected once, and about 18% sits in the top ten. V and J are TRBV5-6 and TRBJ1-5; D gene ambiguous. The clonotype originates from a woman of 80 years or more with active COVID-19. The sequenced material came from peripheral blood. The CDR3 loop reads CASSFGLNQPQHF. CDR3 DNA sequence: TGTGCCAGCAGCTTTGGGCTCAATCAGCCCCAGCATTTT.